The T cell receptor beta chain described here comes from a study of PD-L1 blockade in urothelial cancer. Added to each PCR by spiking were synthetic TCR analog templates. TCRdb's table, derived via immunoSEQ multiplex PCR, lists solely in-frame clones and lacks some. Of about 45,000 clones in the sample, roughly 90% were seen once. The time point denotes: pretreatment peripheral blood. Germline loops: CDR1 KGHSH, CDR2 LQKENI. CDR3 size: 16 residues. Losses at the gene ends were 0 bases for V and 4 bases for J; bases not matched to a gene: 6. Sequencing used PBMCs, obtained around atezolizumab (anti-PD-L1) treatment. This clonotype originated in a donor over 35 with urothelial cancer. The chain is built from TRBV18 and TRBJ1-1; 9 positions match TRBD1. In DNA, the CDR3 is TGTGCCAGCTCACCACCGGGGGGACAGGGCACCACTGAAGCTTTCTTT. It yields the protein CASSPPGGQGTTEAFF.